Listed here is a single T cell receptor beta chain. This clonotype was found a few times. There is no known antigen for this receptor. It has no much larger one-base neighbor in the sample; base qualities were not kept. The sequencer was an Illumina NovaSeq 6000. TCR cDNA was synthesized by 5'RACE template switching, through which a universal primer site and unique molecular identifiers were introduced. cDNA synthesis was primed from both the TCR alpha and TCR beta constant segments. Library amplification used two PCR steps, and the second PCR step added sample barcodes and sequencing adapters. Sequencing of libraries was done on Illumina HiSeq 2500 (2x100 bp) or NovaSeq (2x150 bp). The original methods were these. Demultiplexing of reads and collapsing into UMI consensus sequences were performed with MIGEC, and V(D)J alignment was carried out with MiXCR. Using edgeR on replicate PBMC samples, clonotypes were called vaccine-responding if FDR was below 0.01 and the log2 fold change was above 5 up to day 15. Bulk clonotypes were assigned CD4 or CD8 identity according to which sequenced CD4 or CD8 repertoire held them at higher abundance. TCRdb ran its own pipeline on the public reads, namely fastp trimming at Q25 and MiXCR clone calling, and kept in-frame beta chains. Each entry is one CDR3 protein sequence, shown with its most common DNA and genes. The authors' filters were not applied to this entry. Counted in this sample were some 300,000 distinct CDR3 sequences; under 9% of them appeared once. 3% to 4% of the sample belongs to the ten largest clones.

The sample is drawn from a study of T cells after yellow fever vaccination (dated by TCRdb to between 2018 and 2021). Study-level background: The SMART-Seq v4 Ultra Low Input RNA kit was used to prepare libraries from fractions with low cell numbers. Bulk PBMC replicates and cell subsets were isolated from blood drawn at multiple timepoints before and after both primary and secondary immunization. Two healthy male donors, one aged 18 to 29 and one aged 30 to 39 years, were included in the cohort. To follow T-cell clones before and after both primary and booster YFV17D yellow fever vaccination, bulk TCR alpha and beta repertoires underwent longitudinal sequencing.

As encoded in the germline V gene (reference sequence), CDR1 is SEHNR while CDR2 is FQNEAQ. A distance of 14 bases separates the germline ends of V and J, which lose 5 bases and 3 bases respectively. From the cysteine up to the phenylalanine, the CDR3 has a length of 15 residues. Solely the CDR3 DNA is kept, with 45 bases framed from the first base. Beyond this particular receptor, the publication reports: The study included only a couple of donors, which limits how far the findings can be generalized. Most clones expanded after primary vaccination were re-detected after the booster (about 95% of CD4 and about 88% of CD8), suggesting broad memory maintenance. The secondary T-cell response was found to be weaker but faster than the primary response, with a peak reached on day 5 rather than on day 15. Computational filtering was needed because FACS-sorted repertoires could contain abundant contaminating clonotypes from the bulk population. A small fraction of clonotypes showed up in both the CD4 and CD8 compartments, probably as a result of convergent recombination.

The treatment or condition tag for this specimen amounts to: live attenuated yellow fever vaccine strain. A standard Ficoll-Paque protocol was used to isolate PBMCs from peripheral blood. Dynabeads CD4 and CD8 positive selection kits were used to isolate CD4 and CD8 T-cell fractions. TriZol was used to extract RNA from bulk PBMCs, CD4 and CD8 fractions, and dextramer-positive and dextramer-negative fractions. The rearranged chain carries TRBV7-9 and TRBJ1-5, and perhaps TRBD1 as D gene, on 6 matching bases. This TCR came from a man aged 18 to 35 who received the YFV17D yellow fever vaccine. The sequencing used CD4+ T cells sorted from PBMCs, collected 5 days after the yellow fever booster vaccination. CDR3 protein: CASSSRDNYNQPQHF. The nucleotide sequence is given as TGTGCCAGCAGCAGCCGGGACAACTACAATCAGCCCCAGCATTTT.